The 29 T cell receptor beta chains reported below all come from one sample, sequenced in a study of T cell responses to AZD1222 COVID-19 vaccine. Clones were read by immunoSEQ multiplex PCR, and TCRdb kept only the in-frame ones, dropping some. Of some 180,000 clones in the sample, over 80% were seen once. Source: peripheral blood, taken 28 days after the second dose of the MenACWY control vaccine. These receptors came from an adult who received the MenACWY meningococcal vaccine as a control.

The V and J genes are TRBV18 and TRBJ1-1; the D is unclear. V was clipped by 0 bases and J by 0 bases, with 14 bases between them. Germline CDR1 is KGHSH and CDR2 is LQKENI. The CDR3 contains 17 residues. In DNA form, the CDR3 reads TGTGCCAGCTCACCACCGGCGGGGATTCCGATGAACACTGAAGCTTTCTTT. It encodes CASSPPAGIPMNTEAFF.

The rearrangement uses TRBV6-5 and TRBJ2-2; D remains ambiguous. CDR3 length: 14 residues. Trimming cost V 7 bases and J 5 bases, with 14 bases left between them. Germline V gene lookup returns CDR1 MNHEY and CDR2 SVGAGI. The CDR3 coding sequence is TGTGCCAGCATCCTTAATTGGGGTACCGGGGAGCTGTTTTTT. Protein sequence: CASILNWGTGELFF.

This clone was counted once. This chain connects TRBV5-1 to TRBJ2-7; tentatively, D is TRBD2 (5 bases). The germline gives CDR1 SGHRS, CDR2 YFSETQ. The CDR3 is 11 residues long. V lost 3 bases, J lost 6 bases, and 7 bases lay in between. The DNA of the CDR3 is TGCGCCAGCAGCTCCGAGGGCGAGCAGTACTTC. Its translation: CASSSEGEQYF.

The rearrangement joins TRBV18 to TRBJ2-3; the match to TRBD2 covers 9 bases. The junction had 11 bases not matched to a gene; V was cut back by 4 bases and J by 3 bases. The CDR3 consists of 17 residues. The germline CDR1 and CDR2 sequences are KGHSH and LQKENI. The CDR3 region is CASSLTVAGVRTDTQYF. The CDR3, as DNA: TGTGCCAGCTCACTGACCGTAGCGGGGGTGAGGACAGATACGCAGTATTTT.

The chain carries TRBV29-1 and TRBJ2-1; D not resolved. This CDR3 spans 11 amino acids. From germline, CDR1 is SQVTM and CDR2 ANQGSEA. V lost 8 bases and J lost 4, with 9 bases in between. CDR3 DNA sequence: TGCAGCCCCCCCAGATACAATGAGCAGTTCTTC. Residues: CSPPRYNEQFF.

This clone has only one observation. CDR3 sequence reads: CASSRIRENTEAFF. CDR3 nucleotide sequence: TGTGCCAGCAGCCGAATCCGGGAGAACACTGAAGCTTTCTTT. The chain uses TRBV27 and TRBJ1-1; D remains unclear. Germline V CDR1 and CDR2: MNHEY, SMNVEV (reference sequence). This CDR3 region has 14 residues. The germline V and J ends were trimmed by 6 bases and 1 base, with 12 bases remaining between them.

This chain joins TRBV14 and TRBJ1-1; no clear D gene. From germline, CDR1 is SGHDN and CDR2 FVKESK. The CDR3 runs to 13 residues. Trimming took off 4 bases at V and 0 bases at J, with 6 bases between the two ends. The CDR3 sequence is CASSPRVNTEAFF. For the CDR3, the DNA is TGTGCCAGCAGCCCAAGGGTGAACACTGAAGCTTTCTTT.

The V and J genes are TRBV30 and TRBJ2-7, with 13 positions matching TRBD2. The V gene's germline CDR1 is GTSNPN and CDR2 SVGIG (reference sequence). Trimming took 1 base from V and 7 from J; bases not matched to a gene: 1. This CDR3 region has 13 residues. This chain's CDR3 is CAWSGLAGGEQYF. CDR3 nucleotides: TGTGCCTGGAGTGGACTAGCGGGGGGTGAGCAGTACTTC.

This clone was counted once. The chain is built from TRBV11-2 and TRBJ1-2; no reliable D call. This CDR3 is built from 15 residues. Germline V lookup: CDR1 SGHAT, CDR2 FQNNGV. With 0 bases removed from V and 4 bases from J, the gap between germline ends came to 12 bases. As DNA, the CDR3 is TGTGCCAGCAGCTTAGATCGAAACTCACCCTATGGCTACACCTTC. It yields the protein CASSLDRNSPYGYTF.

This rearrangement joins TRBV5-5 to TRBJ1-4; 7 bases fit TRBD1. The trim removed 4 bases at V and 8 bases at J, leaving 11 bases unmatched. The germline CDR1 and CDR2 sequences are SGHKS and YYEKEE (reference sequence). The CDR3 extends over 15 amino acids. For the CDR3, the DNA is TGTGCCAGCAGCACATGGACGTCAGGGGGGGAAAAACTGTTTTTT. It is translated as CASSTWTSGGEKLFF.

The chain has TRBV30 and TRBJ1-2; possibly TRBD1 for D (5 bases). Trimming removed 4 bases at V and 4 bases at J, with 13 bases between. The CDR3 totals 13 residues. Germline V gene lookup returns CDR1 GTSNPN and CDR2 SVGIG (reference sequence). The chain's CDR3 is CAWNPGQGYGYTF. For the CDR3, the DNA is TGTGCCTGGAATCCGGGGCAGGGCTATGGCTACACCTTC.

The CDR3 DNA reads TGCGCCAGCAGCCAAGGAACTGCAGACGACTATGGCTACACCTTC. Protein: CASSQGTADDYGYTF. The V call is TRBV4-1, the J call TRBJ1-2, with D hard to call. V lost 1 base and J 3 bases, leaving 12 bases between the germline ends. CDR3 length: 15 amino acids. Germline V lookup: CDR1 MGHRA, CDR2 YSYEKL.

The V call is TRBV7-5, the J call TRBJ1-1. TRBV7-5 is assigned pseudogene status. This CDR3 contains 15 residues. CDR3 protein: CARSIPGRMNTEAFF. CDR3 in DNA: TGTGCCAGAAGCATACCGGGACGGATGAACACTGAAGCTTTCTTT.

The chain uses TRBV9 and TRBJ1-2, with D tentatively TRBD1 (5 bases). Germline-derived CDR1 and CDR2 are SGDLS and YYNGEE. The CDR3 spans 15 residues. V shed 4 bases and J shed 0 bases, with 13 bases lying between them. DNA of the CDR3: TGTGCCAGCAGCCCGGGGACCGCTTCTAACTATGGCTACACCTTC. This codes for CASSPGTASNYGYTF.

This chain links TRBV7-2 with TRBJ1-5; TRBD1 is a possible D gene (6 bases). Trimming pared 5 bases from V and 6 bases from J, leaving 17 bases between. Germline values: CDR1 SGHTA, CDR2 FQGNSA. The CDR3 has 15 residues. In DNA form, the CDR3 reads TGTGCCAGCAGCGCAAGCGGGGGGCACGGTCAGCCCCAGCATTTT. As protein: CASSASGGHGQPQHF.

The V call is TRBV7-8, the J call TRBJ1-2; D is unresolved. V was pared by 5 bases and J by 8 bases, with 21 bases between. The CDR3 covers 15 residues. Germline-derived CDR1 and CDR2 are SGHVS and FQNEAQ. The CDR3 region has the DNA TGTGCCAGCAGCCCTGTCGGAGCTCTATGGACGGGCTACACCTTC. This encodes CASSPVGALWTGYTF. Complete variable domain (other parts from reference TRBV7-8 and TRBJ1-2): GAGVSQSPRYKVAKRGQDVALRCDPISGHVSLFWYQQALGQGPEFLTYFQNEAQLDKSGLPSDRFFAERPEGSVSTLKIQRTQQEDSAVYLCASSPVGALWTGYTFGSGTRLTVV.

This chain connects TRBV5-1 to TRBJ2-2, with D perhaps matching TRBD1 (5 bases). Germline V gene lookup returns CDR1 SGHRS and CDR2 YFSETQ. There are 15 residues in the CDR3. Trimming cost V 2 bases and J 3 bases, with 11 bases left between them. CDR3 coding DNA: TGCGCCAGCAGCTTACCCCAGGGTGACACCGGGGAGCTGTTTTTT. Translating it yields CASSLPQGDTGELFF.

The V call is TRBV27, the J call TRBJ2-2; 9 positions match TRBD2. Germline assignment: CDR1 MNHEY and CDR2 SMNVEV (reference sequence). The CDR3 loop spans 16 amino acids. Germline trimming cut 5 bases from V and 5 bases from J; bases unmatched to any gene: 9. The CDR3 DNA follows: TGTGCCAGCAGTAAGAGCGGGGGGCGGGGGACCGGGGAGCTGTTTTTT. Amino acids: CASSKSGGRGTGELFF.

The rearrangement links TRBV6-2 or TRBV6-3 to TRBJ1-1; 7 bases map to TRBD1. CDR1 and CDR2 from the germline V gene are MNHEY and SVGEGT. V lost 6 bases and J lost 6; bases outside the gene matches: 7. The CDR3 runs to 13 residues. CDR3 in DNA: TGTGCCAGCAGCCCCGACAGGGTAGCTGAAGCTTTCTTT. It codes for CASSPDRVAEAFF.

CDR3 residues: CASSWRGGGEKLFF. The CDR3 bases are TGTGCCAGCAGCTGGCGTGGGGGAGGCGAAAAACTGTTTTTT. The V gene is TRBV11-2, the J gene TRBJ1-4, with D tentatively TRBD1 (5 bases). The CDR3 covers 14 residues. The germline V gene encodes CDR1 SGHAT and CDR2 FQNNGV. V lost 4 bases, J lost 8 bases, and 14 bases lay in between.

The chain has TRBV3-1 (or the pseudogene TRBV3-2) and TRBJ2-7; TRBD1 matches at 7 bases. V lost 2 bases to trimming and J lost 5 bases; unmatched junction nucleotides: 6. Per germline, CDR1 LGHDT and CDR2 YNNKEL (reference sequence). CDR3 length equals 14 residues. CDR3 DNA sequence: TGTGCCAGCAGCCAAACAGGGGAAGTCAACGAGCAGTACTTC. Translating it yields CASSQTGEVNEQYF.

The chain couples TRBV7-2 to TRBJ1-5, with 9 bases matching TRBD1. V was pared by 5 bases and J by 4 bases, with 6 bases of the junction left unmatched. CDR3 size: 15 residues. The V gene's germline CDR1 is SGHTA and CDR2 FQGNSA. CDR3 protein: CASSIDRGANQPQHF. The CDR3 DNA follows: TGTGCCAGCAGCATCGACAGGGGGGCAAATCAGCCCCAGCATTTT.

J is TRBJ1-1 and V is TRBV4-1, with TRBD1 as a possible D gene (6 bases). The V end lost 2 bases, the J end lost 3 bases, and 16 bases lay between the germline ends. Germline assignment: CDR1 MGHRA and CDR2 YSYEKL. The CDR3 runs 16 residues. CDR3: CASSQPKGTSYTEAFF. CDR3 sequence (DNA): TGCGCCAGCAGCCAACCTAAGGGGACATCATACACTGAAGCTTTCTTT.

The chain couples TRBV28 to TRBJ2-2, with 9 positions matching TRBD1. Trimming removed 5 bases from V and 6 bases from J; junction bases left unmatched: 10. Germline-derived CDR1 and CDR2 are MDHEN and SYDVKM. The CDR3 runs to 16 residues. CDR3 sequence: CASSPSPGQGPGELFF. The CDR3 DNA follows: TGTGCCAGCAGTCCATCACCGGGACAGGGTCCCGGGGAGCTGTTTTTT.

This clone has just one count. The chain joins TRBV5-1 to TRBJ1-6; D unclear. Germline CDR1 is SGHRS and CDR2 is YFSETQ. The CDR3 consists of 15 residues. V shed 0 bases and J shed 6 bases, with 10 bases lying between them. CDR3 nucleotide sequence: TGCGCCAGCAGCTTGGAGGTGTTGAGTAATTCACCCCTCCACTTT. This encodes CASSLEVLSNSPLHF.

The genes are TRBV27 and TRBJ1-1, with 7 bases lining up with TRBD1. This CDR3 is built from 13 residues. With V trimmed by 6 bases and J by 10 bases, 11 bases remained unmatched. CDR1 and CDR2 (germline): MNHEY, SMNVEV (reference sequence). CDR3 protein: CASRATRGLRAFF. DNA for the CDR3: TGTGCCAGCAGGGCAACTAGGGGGCTGAGAGCTTTCTTT.

This chain connects TRBV30 to TRBJ2-3; 8 bases align to TRBD1. The CDR3 covers 16 residues. From germline, CDR1 is GTSNPN and CDR2 SVGIG (reference sequence). Unmatched junction bases numbered 17, after V lost 5 bases and J lost 7 bases. The CDR3 DNA reads TGTGCCTGGCGAAACCGGGACAGGCAACTAGGGAATACGCAGTATTTT. Translation: CAWRNRDRQLGNTQYF. Using reference TRBV30 and TRBJ2-3 for the parts outside the CDR3, the full variable domain is SQTIHQWPATLVQPVGSPLSLECTVEGTSNPNLYWYRQAAGRGLQLLFYSVGIGQISSEVPQNLSASRPQDRQFILSSKKLLLSDSGFYLCAWRNRDRQLGNTQYFGPGTRLTVL.

V and J are TRBV28 and TRBJ1-2; D is unresolved. Trimming removed 8 bases at V and 8 bases at J, with 18 bases between. The germline V gene has CDR1 MDHEN and CDR2 SYDVKM. The CDR3 consists of 13 residues. This chain's CDR3 is CASFEAVSAGYTF. The DNA of the CDR3 is TGTGCCAGCTTTGAAGCGGTCTCGGCCGGCTACACCTTC.

CDR3 region: CASSFGAGTEAFF. Written as DNA, the CDR3 is TGTGCCAGCAGCTTCGGAGCGGGAACTGAAGCTTTCTTT. The chain couples TRBV7-2 to TRBJ1-1; D is undetermined. The CDR3 has 13 residues. Trimming removed 3 bases at V and 5 bases at J, with 10 bases between. The germline gives CDR1 SGHTA, CDR2 FQGNSA. Together with reference TRBV7-2 and TRBJ1-1, the CDR3 gives the full variable domain: GAGVSQSPSNKVTEKGKDVELRCDPISGHTALYWYRQSLGQGLEFLIYFQGNSAPDKSGLPSDRFSAERTGGSVSTLTIQRTQQEDSAVYLCASSFGAGTEAFFGQGTRLTVV.